Listed below are T cell receptor beta chains from one sample, sequenced in a study of Ad26.COV2.S vaccination and SARS-CoV-2 variants. Here immunoSEQ multiplex PCR was the method, and the copy in TCRdb shows in-frame clones only, minus some. The repertoire holds fewer than 400,000 clones, approximately 87% seen once, with around 5.5% in the top ten. The sample in question was peripheral blood, obtained in a trial of Ad26.COV2.S vaccine versus placebo. The receptors originated from a person aged 18 to 65 who received the Ad26.COV2.S COVID-19 vaccine or a placebo. Both conserved end residues are part of each CDR3.

TRBV7-9	TRBJ1-5	CASSRIHNTGGNQPQHF
TRBV3-1/TRBV3-2	TRBJ2-2	CASTRKNTGELFF
TRBV4-1	TRBJ1-3	CASSQGAASSGNTIYF
TRBV7-9	TRBJ2-2	CASSSPPFSSGELFF
TRBV27	TRBJ2-7	CASQGASYEQYF
TRBV7-8	TRBJ1-1	CASSFRGNTEAFF
TRBV6-5	TRBJ1-5	CASSYLQGSNQPQHF
TRBV18	TRBJ2-1	CASSPGARGGEQFF
TRBV7-9	TRBJ1-2	CASSLDWANGYTF
TRBV7-9	TRBJ1-1	CASSLPTGITEAFF
TRBV15	TRBJ1-2	CATSSRVGGYTF
TRBV5-1	TRBJ1-5	CASSLSSNQPQHF
TRBV4-1	TRBJ2-7	CASSQVLGQGSYEQYF
TRBV7-6	TRBJ2-1	CASSLGTAGEQFF
TRBV5-5	TRBJ2-3	CASSLEQGATQYF
TRBV5-5	TRBJ1-1	CASRIAGTGLNTEAFF
TRBV4-1	TRBJ1-2	CASSQVGQNYGYTF
TRBV6-1	TRBJ1-5	CASSEWVSRSQPQHF
TRBV25-1	TRBJ1-1	CASSVSGFGTEAFF
TRBV6-5	TRBJ1-2	CASTLPGRGYTF
TRBV7-2	TRBJ2-2	CASSLTVSPRTGELFF
TRBV5-1	TRBJ1-1	CASSLGAANTEAFF
TRBV10-3	TRBJ1-1	CASWGGTGRDEAFF
TRBV4-3	TRBJ2-7	CASSQPGLLHYEQYF
TRBV6-6	TRBJ1-1	CASSYSPTVNTEAFF
TRBV7-6	TRBJ1-2	CAVSKTTNYGYTF
TRBV19	TRBJ1-5	CASRGQHNSNQPQHF
TRBV7-9	TRBJ1-6	CASSSTGTGDNSPLHF
TRBV27	TRBJ2-2	CASSLYSTGELFF